Listed below are T cell receptor beta chains from one sample, sequenced in a study of prognosis after radiotherapy for stage I lung cancer. TCRdb recomputed calls from the multiplex PCR reads with MiXCR, one row per CDR3 protein. The sample holds approximately 25,000 distinct CDR3 sequences; more than 35% are singletons and the top ten take 20% to 25%. Sequenced here: PBMCs, sampled before or after stereotactic body radiation therapy (not recorded which). The source of these receptors is a donor aged 50 or older with non-small cell lung cancer. The CDR3 runs from the conserved cysteine through the conserved F or W. Each record gives: J gene, clone size, V gene, D gene, CDR3 DNA, CDR3 protein. The D gene is left open where the match is weak. Clone size is stated in some rows and not others, as once, few, many or a class when expanded.

>TRBJ2-2|many|TRBV9|TRBD2
TGTGCCAGCAGCGCCAAGGGACTAGCGGGCCCCGGGGAGCTGTTTTTT
CASSAKGLAGPGELFF
>TRBJ1-2|.|TRBV6-2/TRBV6-3|.
TGTGCCAGCAGTTACTTTGGCAGAAACTATGGCTACACCTTC
CASSYFGRNYGYTF
>TRBJ2-6|many|TRBV6-5|TRBD2
TGTGCCAGCAGTTCTAGCGGGACCCGCTCTGGGGCCAACGTCCTGACTTTC
CASSSSGTRSGANVLTF
>TRBJ2-7|.|TRBV7-9|.
TGTGCCAGCAGCTTAGCTGCACGCGAGCAGTACTTC
CASSLAAREQYF
>TRBJ2-7|medium-sized|TRBV2|TRBD2
TGTGCCAGCAGTGAAGCGCAGACTAGCAACGAGCAGTACTTC
CASSEAQTSNEQYF
>TRBJ2-5|many|TRBV4-2|.
TGTGCCAGCAGCCTGACAGAAGAAGAGACCCAGTACTTC
CASSLTEEETQYF
>TRBJ2-5|many|TRBV11-2|.
TGTGCCAGCAGCCCTCAAAGACCTGGGTATGGGGCAGGAGAGACCCAGTACTTC
CASSPQRPGYGAGETQYF
>TRBJ2-7|many|TRBV20-1|TRBD2
TGCAGTGCAGCACTAGCGGGGACTGGAGAGCAGTACTTC
CSAALAGTGEQYF
>TRBJ1-2|.|TRBV5-5|.
TGTGCCAGCAGCTTAGGCGGGGTCGCATCTGGCTACACCTTC
CASSLGGVASGYTF
>TRBJ2-1|medium-sized|TRBV6-2/TRBV6-3|TRBD2
TGTGCCAGCAGTTACGGAGCGGGAGATGATGAGCAGTTCTTC
CASSYGAGDDEQFF
>TRBJ2-7|.|TRBV2|TRBD1
TGTGCCAGCACTACCGGGACAGTGGAGGAGCAGTACTTC
CASTTGTVEEQYF
>TRBJ1-5|.|TRBV6-1|.
TGTGCCAGCAGTGTGGTAACCCGGGGGGGGGGCCATCAGCCCCAGCATTTT
CASSVVTRGGGHQPQHF
>TRBJ2-3|many|TRBV27|.
TGTGCCAGCAGTTTCCAACTAAGCACAGATACGCAGTATTTT
CASSFQLSTDTQYF
>TRBJ1-2|medium-sized|TRBV5-5|.
TGTGCCAGCATCCGGACAGAAACTAACTATGGCTACACCTTC
CASIRTETNYGYTF